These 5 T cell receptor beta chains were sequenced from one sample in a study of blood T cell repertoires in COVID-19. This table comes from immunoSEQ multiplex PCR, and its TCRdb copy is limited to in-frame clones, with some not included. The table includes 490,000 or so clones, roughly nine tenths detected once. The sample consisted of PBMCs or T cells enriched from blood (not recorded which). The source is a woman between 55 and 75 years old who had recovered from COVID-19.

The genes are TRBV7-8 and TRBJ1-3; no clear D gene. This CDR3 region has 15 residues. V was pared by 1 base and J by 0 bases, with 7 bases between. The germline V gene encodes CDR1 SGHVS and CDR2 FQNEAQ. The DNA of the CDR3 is TGTGCCAGCAGCTTAGGACACCACTCTGGAAACACCATATATTTT. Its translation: CASSLGHHSGNTIYF. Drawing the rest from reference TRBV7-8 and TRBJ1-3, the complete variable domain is GAGVSQSPRYKVAKRGQDVALRCDPISGHVSLFWYQQALGQGPEFLTYFQNEAQLDKSGLPSDRFFAERPEGSVSTLKIQRTQQEDSAVYLCASSLGHHSGNTIYFGEGSWLTVV.

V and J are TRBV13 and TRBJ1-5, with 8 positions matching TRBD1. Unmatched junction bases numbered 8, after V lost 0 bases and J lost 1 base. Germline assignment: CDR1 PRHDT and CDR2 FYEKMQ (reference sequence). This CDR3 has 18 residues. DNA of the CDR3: TGTGCCAGCAGCTTAGGCCAGGGGGCAGGGGGAAGCAATCAGCCCCAGCATTTT. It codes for CASSLGQGAGGSNQPQHF.

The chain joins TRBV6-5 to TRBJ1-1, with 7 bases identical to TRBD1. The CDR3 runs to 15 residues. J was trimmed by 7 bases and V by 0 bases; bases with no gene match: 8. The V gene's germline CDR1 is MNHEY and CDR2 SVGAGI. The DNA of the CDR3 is TGTGCCAGCAGTTACTCGAACAGGGGAGCGAATGAAGCTTTCTTT. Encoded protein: CASSYSNRGANEAFF.

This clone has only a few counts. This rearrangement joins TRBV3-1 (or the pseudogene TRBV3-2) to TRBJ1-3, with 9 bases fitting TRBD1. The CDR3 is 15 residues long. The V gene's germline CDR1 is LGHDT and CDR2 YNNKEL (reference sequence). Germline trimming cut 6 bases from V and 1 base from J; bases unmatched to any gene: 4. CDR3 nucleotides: TGTGCCAGCAGTCTACAGGGGGCATCTGGAAACACCATATATTTT. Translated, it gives CASSLQGASGNTIYF.

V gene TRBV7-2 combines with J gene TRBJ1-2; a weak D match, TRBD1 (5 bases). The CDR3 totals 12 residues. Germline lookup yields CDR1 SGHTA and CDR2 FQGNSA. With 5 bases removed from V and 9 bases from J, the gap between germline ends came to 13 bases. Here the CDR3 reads CASSTRQLRYTF. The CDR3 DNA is TGTGCCAGCAGCACGCGACAGCTTCGCTACACCTTC.